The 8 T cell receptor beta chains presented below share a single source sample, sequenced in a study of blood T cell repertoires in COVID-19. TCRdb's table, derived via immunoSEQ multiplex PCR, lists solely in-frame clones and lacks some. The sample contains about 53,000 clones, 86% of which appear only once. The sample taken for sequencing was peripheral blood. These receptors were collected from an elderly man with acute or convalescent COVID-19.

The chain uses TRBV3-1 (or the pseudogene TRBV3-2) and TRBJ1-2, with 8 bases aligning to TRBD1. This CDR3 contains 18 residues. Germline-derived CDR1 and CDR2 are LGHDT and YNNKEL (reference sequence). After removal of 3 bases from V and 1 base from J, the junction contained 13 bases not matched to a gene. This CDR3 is CASSHLLGTGKNNYGYTF. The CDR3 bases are TGTGCCAGCAGCCATCTCCTCGGGACAGGAAAGAATAACTATGGCTACACCTTC.

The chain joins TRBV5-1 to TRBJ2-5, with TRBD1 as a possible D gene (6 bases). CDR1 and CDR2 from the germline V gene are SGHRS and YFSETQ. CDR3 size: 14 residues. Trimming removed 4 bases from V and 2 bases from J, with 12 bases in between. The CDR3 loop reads CASSPGTLQETQYF. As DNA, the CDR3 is TGCGCCAGCAGCCCCGGGACACTTCAAGAGACCCAGTACTTC. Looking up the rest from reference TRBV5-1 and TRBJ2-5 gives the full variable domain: KAGVTQTPRYLIKTRGQQVTLSCSPISGHRSVSWYQQTPGQGLQFLFEYFSETQRNKGNFPGRFSGRQFSNSRSEMNVSTLELGDSALYLCASSPGTLQETQYFGPGTRLLVL.

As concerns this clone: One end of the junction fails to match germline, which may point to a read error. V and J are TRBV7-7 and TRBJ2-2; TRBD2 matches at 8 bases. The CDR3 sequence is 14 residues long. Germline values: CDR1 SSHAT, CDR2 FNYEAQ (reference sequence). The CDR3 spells CASSLSGEGGELFF. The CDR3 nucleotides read TGTGCTAGCAGCCTTAGCGGGGAAGGCGGGGAGCTGTTTTTT.

CDR3 sequence reads: CASSFVADLSYEQYF. The CDR3 coding sequence is TGTGCCAGCAGCTTTGTAGCGGATCTCTCCTACGAGCAGTACTTC. The J gene is TRBJ2-7, the V gene TRBV7-8; D is perhaps TRBD2 (6 bases). The CDR3 has 15 amino acids. Trimming took off 3 bases at V and 0 bases at J, with 12 bases between the two ends. The germline V gene has CDR1 SGHVS and CDR2 FQNEAQ.

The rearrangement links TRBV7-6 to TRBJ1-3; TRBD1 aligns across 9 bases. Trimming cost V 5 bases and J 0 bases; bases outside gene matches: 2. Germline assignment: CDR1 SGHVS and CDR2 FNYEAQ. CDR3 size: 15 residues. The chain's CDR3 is CASSPDRGSGNTIYF. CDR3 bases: TGTGCCAGCAGCCCGGACAGGGGCTCTGGAAACACCATATATTTT.

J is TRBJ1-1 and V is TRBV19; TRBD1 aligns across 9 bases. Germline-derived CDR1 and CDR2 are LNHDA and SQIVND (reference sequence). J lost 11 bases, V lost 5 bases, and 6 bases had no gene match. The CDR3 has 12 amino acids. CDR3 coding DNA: TGTGCCAGTAGTGAACCACAGGGGGCGGCTTTCTTT. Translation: CASSEPQGAAFF.

The CDR3 DNA sequence: TGCGCCAGCAGCCAAGAGAGGTGGGGGGGCTTAAATGAGCAGTTCTTC. As protein: CASSQERWGGLNEQFF. V and J are TRBV4-1 and TRBJ2-1, with D possibly TRBD2 on 7 matching bases. The CDR3 is 16 amino acids. Germline loops: CDR1 MGHRA, CDR2 YSYEKL. V was trimmed by 0 bases and J by 7 bases, leaving 16 bases between them.

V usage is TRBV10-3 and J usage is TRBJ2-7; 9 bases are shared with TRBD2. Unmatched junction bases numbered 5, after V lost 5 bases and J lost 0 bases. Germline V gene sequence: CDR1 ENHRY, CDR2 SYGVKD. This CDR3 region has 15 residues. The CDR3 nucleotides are TGTGCCATCAGTAATATAGCGGGGGCCTCCTACGAGCAGTACTTC. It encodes CAISNIAGASYEQYF.